This record covers a single T cell receptor beta chain. Its specificity is unknown. The CDR3 is 14 amino acids. Germline loops: CDR1 MNHEY, CDR2 SVGEGT. Trimming took 8 bases from V and 6 from J, leaving 19 bases between them. This specimen belongs to a study of blood T cells in healthy people across ages. Findings and caveats of the study: The long-lived group displayed more naive CD4+ cells, plus higher diversity, than the aged donors did. Estimated diversity across one million T cells was deemed an underestimate. With age, beta diversity per million T cells declined roughly linearly, significantly by 40.

Caucasian, healthy and from Russia, the donors were aged between about 6 and 100. Next came a second PCR, run for about 7 to 12 cycles, which used a sample-barcoded 5' primer along with a J-beta primer mix. A single record per CDR3 protein comes from TCRdb applying MiXCR to the 5' RACE reads. This table holds 600,000 to 850,000 distinct CDR3 sequences, roughly 43% found once. The rearrangement uses TRBV6-2 or TRBV6-3 and TRBJ1-1, with unresolved D. The receptor was derived from a woman in her sixties in good health. The sample taken for sequencing was blood. The CDR3 coding sequence is TGTGCCAGCGCCGCTCCGAAGGGAAAAGCTGAAGCTTTCTTT. Encoded protein: CASAAPKGKAEAFF.